This entry lists 20 T cell receptor beta chains sequenced from one sample in a study of CD8 T cells in Susac syndrome. Random hexamers served to reverse transcribe roughly 0.5 to 1 ug RNA. One entry per CDR3 protein results from TCRdb running MiXCR on the immunoSEQ multiplex PCR reads. The table has fewer than 250,000 distinct CDR3 sequences, roughly 92% seen once. The source material was CD8+ T cells from PBMCs. These receptors were taken from a human donor with multiple sclerosis.

V usage is TRBV14 and J usage is TRBJ2-2; D is perhaps TRBD1 (6 bases). This CDR3 comprises 17 residues. Germline V lookup: CDR1 SGHDN, CDR2 FVKESK. The germline V and J ends were trimmed by 5 bases and 2 bases, with 18 bases remaining between them. CDR3: CASSVNRVSSNTGELFF. CDR3 DNA sequence: TGTGCCAGCAGCGTCAACAGGGTTAGCAGCAACACCGGGGAGCTGTTTTTT.

The chain carries TRBV7-9 and TRBJ2-7; D gene uncertain. The V end lost 3 bases, the J end lost 1 base, and 7 bases lay between the germline ends. Germline CDR1 is SEHNR and CDR2 is FQNEAQ (reference sequence). The CDR3 has 13 residues. In DNA, the CDR3 is TGTGCCAGCAGCTTTACGGGTTCCTACGAGCAGTACTTC. This encodes CASSFTGSYEQYF. Complete variable domain (other parts from reference TRBV7-9 and TRBJ2-7): DTGVSQNPRHKITKRGQNVTFRCDPISEHNRLYWYRQTLGQGPEFLTYFQNEAQLEKSRLLSDRFSAERPKGSFSTLEIQRTEQGDSAMYLCASSFTGSYEQYFGPGTRLTVT.

The V and J genes are TRBV5-4 and TRBJ2-3; D is undetermined. Trimming shortened V by 0 bases and J by 0 bases, and 8 bases separated the two germline ends. The V gene's germline CDR1 is SGHNT and CDR2 YYREEE (reference sequence). The CDR3 length is 15 residues. This chain's CDR3 is CASSLGVLSTDTQYF. The CDR3 bases are TGTGCCAGCAGCTTGGGGGTTCTTAGCACAGATACGCAGTATTTT.

The DNA of the CDR3 is TGCGCCAGCAGCACAGATCCCCAAAGTCCAGGGCAGTACTTC. Protein sequence: CASSTDPQSPGQYF. The chain couples TRBV4-1 to TRBJ2-7; D uncertain. V lost 5 bases and J 9 bases, leaving 20 bases between the germline ends. The V gene's germline CDR1 is MGHRA and CDR2 YSYEKL. CDR3 size: 14 residues.

The J gene is TRBJ1-1, the V gene TRBV10-3; D perhaps matches TRBD1 (5 bases). Between the trimmed V and J ends, which lost 0 bases and 5 bases, there was a span of 7 bases. The CDR3 runs to 13 residues. Per germline, CDR1 ENHRY and CDR2 SYGVKD. The CDR3 loop is CAISESGGTEAFF. The CDR3 bases are TGTGCCATCAGTGAGTCGGGGGGAACTGAAGCTTTCTTT.

The chain combines TRBV5-6 with TRBJ2-7; TRBD1 matches 11 bases. Per germline, CDR1 SGHDT and CDR2 YYEEEE. V shed 0 bases, J shed 2 bases, and the junction held 4 bases outside the gene matches. This CDR3 has 16 amino acids. CDR3 sequence reads: CASSLARGQGAYEQYF. The CDR3 bases are TGTGCCAGCAGCTTGGCCAGGGGACAGGGGGCCTACGAGCAGTACTTC.

Comments on this clonotype: The DNA is omitted, as the CDR3 cannot be located on it reliably, and the CDR3 follows TCRdb's listing. The rearrangement links TRBV7-2 to TRBJ2-1; the table's D gene call, TRBD1, was not cross checked with the DNA. The germline gives CDR1 SGHTA, CDR2 FQGNSA. The CDR3 length equals 17 residues, ends included. This chain's CDR3 is CASSPLFGPGSYNEQFF.

This rearrangement joins TRBV6-6 to TRBJ1-5, with TRBD1 as a possible D gene (5 bases). V lost 8 bases and J lost 4, with 12 bases in between. The CDR3 spans 13 residues. Germline CDR1 reads MNHNY; CDR2 reads SVGAGI (reference sequence). CDR3 protein: CASWQGLNQPQHF. CDR3 in DNA: TGTGCCAGCTGGCAGGGTCTAAATCAGCCCCAGCATTTT.

The CDR3 spells CALNQLYGYTF. The CDR3, as DNA: TGTGCCCTAAACCAGCTCTATGGCTACACCTTC. This rearrangement joins TRBV7-2 to TRBJ1-2; D is unresolved. V was cut by 11 bases and J by 4 bases, with 11 bases left in between. CDR3 length: 11 amino acids. CDR1 SGHTA and CDR2 FQGNSA come from the germline V gene.

The chain joins TRBV7-9 to TRBJ2-4; D remains unclear. The germline gives CDR1 SEHNR, CDR2 FQNEAQ (reference sequence). The CDR3 extends over 14 amino acids. V gave up 2 bases and J gave up 0 bases, with 5 bases separating them. The CDR3: CASSLTGAKNIQYF. In DNA form, the CDR3 reads TGTGCCAGCAGCTTAACGGGAGCCAAAAACATTCAGTACTTC.

This chain joins TRBV7-8 and TRBJ2-3; TRBD2 matches 7 bases. The length of the CDR3 is 16 residues. Germline CDR1 and CDR2: SGHVS and FQNEAQ. Trimming cost V 8 bases and J 4 bases; bases outside gene matches: 15. CDR3 coding DNA: TGTGCCAGCTTATTACGTGCGGGAGTCGACGCAGATACGCAGTATTTT. Translating gives CASLLRAGVDADTQYF. The variable domain in full, with the rest retrieved from reference TRBV7-8 and TRBJ2-3, is GAGVSQSPRYKVAKRGQDVALRCDPISGHVSLFWYQQALGQGPEFLTYFQNEAQLDKSGLPSDRFFAERPEGSVSTLKIQRTQQEDSAVYLCASLLRAGVDADTQYFGPGTRLTVL.

J is TRBJ1-1 and V is TRBV29-1, with D unclear. The germline CDR1 and CDR2 sequences are SQVTM and ANQGSEA. The V gene lost 4 bases and the J gene lost 3 bases, with 15 bases spanning the gap. The CDR3 runs to 14 residues. The DNA for the CDR3 is TGCAGCGTTGGGGGTTCTCCGGATGACACTGAAGCTTTCTTT. Protein: CSVGGSPDDTEAFF.

The gene calls are TRBV7-9 and TRBJ2-4, with TRBD1 identical over 7 bases. V was pared by 6 bases and J by 0 bases, with 17 bases of the junction left unmatched. From germline, CDR1 is SEHNR and CDR2 FQNEAQ (reference sequence). The CDR3 extends over 19 amino acids. CDR3 nucleotides: TGTGCCAGCAGTTCACAGGGGAACGGAAACGATCTAGCCAAAAACATTCAGTACTTC. The encoded protein is CASSSQGNGNDLAKNIQYF.

V gene TRBV5-6 combines with J gene TRBJ2-7; D might be TRBD1 (5 bases). Deletions cut 4 bases from V and 5 bases from J, with 16 bases between. The germline CDR1 and CDR2 sequences are SGHDT and YYEEEE. This CDR3 is 14 amino acids long. The CDR3 protein is CASSTLLGRNEQYF. CDR3 nucleotides: TGTGCCAGCAGCACCCTCTTGGGGCGGAACGAGCAGTACTTC. The full variable domain, with the rest looked up from reference TRBV5-6 and TRBJ2-7, is DAGVTQSPTHLIKTRGQQVTLRCSPKSGHDTVSWYQQALGQGPQFIFQYYEEEERQRGNFPDRFSGHQFPNYSSELNVNALLLGDSALYLCASSTLLGRNEQYFGPGTRLTVT.

The chain is built from TRBV15 and TRBJ2-1; 10 positions match TRBD2. With 8 bases clipped from V and 5 bases from J, the junction kept 12 bases outside the gene matches. Per the germline V gene, CDR1 is LNHNV and CDR2 is YYDKDF (reference sequence). The CDR3 contains 16 residues. DNA of the CDR3: TGTGCCACCCGTGGCCTAGCGGGAGAACAAGACAATGAGCAGTTCTTC. Translation gives CATRGLAGEQDNEQFF. The full variable domain, in which reference TRBV15 and TRBJ2-1 provide the parts outside the CDR3, is DAMVIQNPRYQVTQFGKPVTLSCSQTLNHNVMYWYQQKSSQAPKLLFHYYDKDFNNEADTPDNFQSRRPNTSFCFLDIRSPGLGDTAMYLCATRGLAGEQDNEQFFGPGTRLTVL.

The gene calls are TRBV14 and TRBJ2-1; unclear D gene. Germline V gene sequence: CDR1 SGHDN, CDR2 FVKESK. There are 12 residues in the CDR3. Trimming shortened V by 1 base and J by 8 bases, and 6 bases separated the two germline ends. The CDR3 DNA is TGTGCCAGCAGCCAAGCTAGGGATGAGCAGTTCTTC. Translating gives CASSQARDEQFF.

J is TRBJ1-2 and V is TRBV20-1, with D unresolved. The germline gives CDR1 DFQATT, CDR2 SNEGSKA (reference sequence). There are 15 residues in the CDR3. V was shortened by 3 bases and J by 2 bases, with 16 bases between the two germline ends. The CDR3 bases are TGCAGTGCTAGGAATACCGGGGAGCTCAACTATGGCTACACCTTC. As protein: CSARNTGELNYGYTF.

The V call is TRBV29-1, the J call TRBJ2-7; D is ambiguous. The CDR3 extends over 12 amino acids. CDR1 and CDR2 from the germline V gene are SQVTM and ANQGSEA. V lost 6 bases and J lost 4, with 13 bases in between. CDR3 coding DNA: TGCAGCGTCCAGGTCCCTTTTTACGAGCAGTACTTC. Translation gives CSVQVPFYEQYF.

This rearrangement joins TRBV4-1 to TRBJ1-3, with 7 bases matching TRBD1. V shed 4 bases, J shed 4 bases, and the junction held 7 bases outside the gene matches. The V gene's germline CDR1 is MGHRA and CDR2 YSYEKL. The CDR3 length is 15 residues. CDR3 residues: CASSLDRESGNTIYF. CDR3 sequence (DNA): TGCGCCAGCAGCCTCGACAGGGAGAGCGGAAACACCATATATTTT.

This chain links TRBV9 with TRBJ1-2; D might be TRBD1 (5 bases). Germline V CDR1 and CDR2: SGDLS, YYNGEE. Trimming took off 4 bases at V and 0 bases at J, with 16 bases between the two ends. The CDR3 loop spans 16 amino acids. As DNA, the CDR3 is TGTGCCAGCAGCCTCCCGAGGGGAAAAACTAACTATGGCTACACCTTC. The encoded protein is CASSLPRGKTNYGYTF.